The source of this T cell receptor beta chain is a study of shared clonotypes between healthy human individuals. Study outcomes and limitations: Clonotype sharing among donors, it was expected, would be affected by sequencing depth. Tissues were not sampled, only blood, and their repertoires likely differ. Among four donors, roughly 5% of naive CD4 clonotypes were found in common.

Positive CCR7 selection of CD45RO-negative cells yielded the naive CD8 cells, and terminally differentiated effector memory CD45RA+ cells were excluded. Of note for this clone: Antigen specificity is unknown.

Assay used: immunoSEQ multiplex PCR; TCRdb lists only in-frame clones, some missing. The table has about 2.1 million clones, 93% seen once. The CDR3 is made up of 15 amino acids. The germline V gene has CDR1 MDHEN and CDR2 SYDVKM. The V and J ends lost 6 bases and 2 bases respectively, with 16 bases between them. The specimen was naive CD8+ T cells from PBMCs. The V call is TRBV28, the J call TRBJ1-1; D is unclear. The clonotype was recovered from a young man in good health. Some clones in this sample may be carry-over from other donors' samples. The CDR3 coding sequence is TGTGCCAGCAGAAGCCCCACATCGGCCAACACTGAAGCTTTCTTT. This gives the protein CASRSPTSANTEAFF. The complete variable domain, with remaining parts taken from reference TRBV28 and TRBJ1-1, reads DVKVTQSSRYLVKRTGEKVFLECVQDMDHENMFWYRQDPGLGLRLIYFSYDVKMKEKGDIPEGYSVSREKKERFSLILESASTNQTSMYLCASRSPTSANTEAFFGQGTRLTVV.